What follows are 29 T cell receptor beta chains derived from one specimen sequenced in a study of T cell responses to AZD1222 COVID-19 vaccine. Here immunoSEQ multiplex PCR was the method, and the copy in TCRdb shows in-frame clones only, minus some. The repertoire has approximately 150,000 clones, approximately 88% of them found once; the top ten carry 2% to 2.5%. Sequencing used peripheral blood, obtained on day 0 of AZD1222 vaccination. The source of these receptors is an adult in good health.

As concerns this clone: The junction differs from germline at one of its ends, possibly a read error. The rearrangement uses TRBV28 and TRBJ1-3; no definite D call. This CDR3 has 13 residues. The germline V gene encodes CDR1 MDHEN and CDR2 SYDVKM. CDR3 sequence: CASRLASENTIYF. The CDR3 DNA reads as TGTGCCAGCAGGTTGGCATCTGAAAACACCATATATTTT.

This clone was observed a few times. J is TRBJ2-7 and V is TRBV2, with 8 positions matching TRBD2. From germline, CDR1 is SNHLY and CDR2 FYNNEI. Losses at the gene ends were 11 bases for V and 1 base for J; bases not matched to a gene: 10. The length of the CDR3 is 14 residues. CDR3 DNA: TGTGCCGGAGCCTCGACTAGCGTATCCTACGAGCAGTACTTC. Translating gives CAGASTSVSYEQYF.

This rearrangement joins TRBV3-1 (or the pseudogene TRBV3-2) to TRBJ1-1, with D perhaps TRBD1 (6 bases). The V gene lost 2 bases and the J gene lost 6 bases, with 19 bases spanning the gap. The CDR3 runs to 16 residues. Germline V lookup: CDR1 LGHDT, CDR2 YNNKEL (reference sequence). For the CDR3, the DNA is TGTGCCAGCAGCCAATTTGAGATAGGAGGGGGGCCTGAAGCTTTCTTT. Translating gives CASSQFEIGGGPEAFF.

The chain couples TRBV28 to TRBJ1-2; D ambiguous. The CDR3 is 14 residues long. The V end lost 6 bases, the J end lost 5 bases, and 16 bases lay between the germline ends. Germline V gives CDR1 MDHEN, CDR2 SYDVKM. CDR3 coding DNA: TGTGCCAGCAGCCGAAATTTACTAGGGTATGGCTACACCTTC. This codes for CASSRNLLGYGYTF.

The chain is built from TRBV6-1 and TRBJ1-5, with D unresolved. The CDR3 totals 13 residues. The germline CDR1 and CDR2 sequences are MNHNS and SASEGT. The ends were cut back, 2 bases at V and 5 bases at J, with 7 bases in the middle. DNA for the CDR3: TGTGCCAGCAGTGAATCTTGGGATCAGCCCCAGCATTTT. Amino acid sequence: CASSESWDQPQHF.

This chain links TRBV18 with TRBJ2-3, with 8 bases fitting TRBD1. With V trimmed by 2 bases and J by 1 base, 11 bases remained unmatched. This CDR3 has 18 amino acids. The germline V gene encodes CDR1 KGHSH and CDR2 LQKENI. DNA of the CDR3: TGTGCCAGCTCACCAGTTGTTTTCCAGGGGGCTGGCACAGATACGCAGTATTTT. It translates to CASSPVVFQGAGTDTQYF.

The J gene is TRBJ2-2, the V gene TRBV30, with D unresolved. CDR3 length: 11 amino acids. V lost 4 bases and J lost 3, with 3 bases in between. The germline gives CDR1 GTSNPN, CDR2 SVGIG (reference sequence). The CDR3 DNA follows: TGTGCCTGGACTGACACCGGGGAGCTGTTTTTT. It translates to CAWTDTGELFF.

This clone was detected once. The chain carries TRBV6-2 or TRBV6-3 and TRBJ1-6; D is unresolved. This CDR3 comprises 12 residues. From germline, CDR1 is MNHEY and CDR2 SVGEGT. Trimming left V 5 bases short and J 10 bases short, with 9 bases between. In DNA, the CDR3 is TGTGCCAGCAGTCGTCTAGAATCACCCCTCCACTTT. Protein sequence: CASSRLESPLHF.

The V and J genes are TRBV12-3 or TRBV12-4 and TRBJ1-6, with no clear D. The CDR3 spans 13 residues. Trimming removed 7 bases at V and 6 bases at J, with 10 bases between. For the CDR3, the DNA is TGTGCCAGCAAAGTAACAGCTAATTCACCCCTCCACTTT. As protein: CASKVTANSPLHF.

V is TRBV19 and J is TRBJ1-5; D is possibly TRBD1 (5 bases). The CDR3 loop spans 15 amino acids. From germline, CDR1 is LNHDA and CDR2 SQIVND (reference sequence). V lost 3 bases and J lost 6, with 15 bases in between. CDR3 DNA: TGTGCCAGTAGTATGCGTGGGGGTTTCGGTCAGCCCCAGCATTTT. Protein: CASSMRGGFGQPQHF.

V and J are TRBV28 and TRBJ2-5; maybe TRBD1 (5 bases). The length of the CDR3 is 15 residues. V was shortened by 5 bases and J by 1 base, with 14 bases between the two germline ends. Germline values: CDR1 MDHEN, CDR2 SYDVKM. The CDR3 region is CASSALDNSQETQYF. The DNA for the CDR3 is TGTGCCAGCAGTGCCTTGGACAACTCCCAAGAGACCCAGTACTTC.

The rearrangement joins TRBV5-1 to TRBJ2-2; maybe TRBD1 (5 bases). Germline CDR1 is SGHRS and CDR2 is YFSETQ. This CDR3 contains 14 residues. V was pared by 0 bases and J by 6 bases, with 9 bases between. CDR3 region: CASSLVMGPGELFF. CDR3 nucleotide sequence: TGCGCCAGCAGCTTGGTTATGGGGCCCGGGGAGCTGTTTTTT. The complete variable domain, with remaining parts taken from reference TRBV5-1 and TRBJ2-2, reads KAGVTQTPRYLIKTRGQQVTLSCSPISGHRSVSWYQQTPGQGLQFLFEYFSETQRNKGNFPGRFSGRQFSNSRSEMNVSTLELGDSALYLCASSLVMGPGELFFGEGSRLTVL.

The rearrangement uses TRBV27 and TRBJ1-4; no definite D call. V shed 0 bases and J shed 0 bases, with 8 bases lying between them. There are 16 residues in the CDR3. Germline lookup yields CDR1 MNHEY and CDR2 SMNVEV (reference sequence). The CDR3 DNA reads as TGTGCCAGCAGTTTATCGATCACAGCAACTAATGAAAAACTGTTTTTT. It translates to CASSLSITATNEKLFF.

The CDR3 region is CASSEAAGQGLTSRYNEQFF. CDR3 bases: TGTGCCAGCAGTGAAGCGGCAGGACAGGGCCTCACCTCACGTTACAATGAGCAGTTCTTC. The chain has TRBV2 and TRBJ2-1; 8 nucleotides line up with TRBD1. The trim removed 0 bases at V and 4 bases at J, leaving 17 bases unmatched. This CDR3 has 20 amino acids. Germline V lookup: CDR1 SNHLY, CDR2 FYNNEI.

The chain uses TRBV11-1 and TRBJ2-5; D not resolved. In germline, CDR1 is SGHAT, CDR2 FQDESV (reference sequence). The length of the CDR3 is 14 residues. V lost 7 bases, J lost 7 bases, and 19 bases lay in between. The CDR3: CASTDLGLVGTQYF. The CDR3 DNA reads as TGTGCCAGCACCGACTTAGGCTTAGTCGGGACCCAGTACTTC. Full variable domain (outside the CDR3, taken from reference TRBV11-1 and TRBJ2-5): EAEVAQSPRYKITEKSQAVAFWCDPISGHATLYWYRQILGQGPELLVQFQDESVVDDSQLPKDRFSAERLKGVDSTLKIQPAELGDSAMYLCASTDLGLVGTQYFGPGTRLLVL.

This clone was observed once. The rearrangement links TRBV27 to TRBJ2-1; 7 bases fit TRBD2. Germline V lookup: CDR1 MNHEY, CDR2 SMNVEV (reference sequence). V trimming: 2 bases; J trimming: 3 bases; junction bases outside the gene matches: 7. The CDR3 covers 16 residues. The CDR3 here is CASSLRRGSGYNEQFF. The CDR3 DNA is TGTGCCAGCAGTTTACGTCGCGGGAGCGGCTACAATGAGCAGTTCTTC.

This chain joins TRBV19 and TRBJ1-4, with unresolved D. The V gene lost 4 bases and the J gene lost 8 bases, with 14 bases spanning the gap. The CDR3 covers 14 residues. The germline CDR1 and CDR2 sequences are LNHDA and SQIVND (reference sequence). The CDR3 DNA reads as TGTGCCAGTAGTAGCCGGGTCCCTATCGAAAAACTGTTTTTT. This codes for CASSSRVPIEKLFF.

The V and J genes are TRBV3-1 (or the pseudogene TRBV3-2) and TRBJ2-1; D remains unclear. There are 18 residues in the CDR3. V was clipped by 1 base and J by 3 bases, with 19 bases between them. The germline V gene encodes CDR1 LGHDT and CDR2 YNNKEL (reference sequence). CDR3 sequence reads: CASSQVGGRSECYNEQFF. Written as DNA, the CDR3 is TGTGCCAGCAGCCAAGTTGGCGGACGGTCCGAATGCTACAATGAGCAGTTCTTC.

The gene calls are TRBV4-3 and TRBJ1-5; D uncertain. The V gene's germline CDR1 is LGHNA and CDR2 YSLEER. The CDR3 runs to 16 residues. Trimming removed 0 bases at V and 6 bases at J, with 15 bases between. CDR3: CASSQEGPPRGQPQHF. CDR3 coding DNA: TGCGCCAGCAGCCAAGAGGGTCCCCCTCGTGGTCAGCCCCAGCATTTT.

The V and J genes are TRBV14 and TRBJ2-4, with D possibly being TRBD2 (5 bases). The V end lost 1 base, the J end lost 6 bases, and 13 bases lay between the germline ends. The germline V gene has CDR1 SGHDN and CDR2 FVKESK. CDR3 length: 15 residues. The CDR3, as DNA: TGTGCCAGCAGCCAAGCCGCACAACTAGGAAACATTCAGTACTTC. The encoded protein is CASSQAAQLGNIQYF. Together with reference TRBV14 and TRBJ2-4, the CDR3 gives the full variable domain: EAGVTQFPSHSVIEKGQTVTLRCDPISGHDNLYWYRRVMGKEIKFLLHFVKESKQDESGMPNNRFLAERTGGTYSTLKVQPAELEDSGVYFCASSQAAQLGNIQYFGAGTRLSVL.

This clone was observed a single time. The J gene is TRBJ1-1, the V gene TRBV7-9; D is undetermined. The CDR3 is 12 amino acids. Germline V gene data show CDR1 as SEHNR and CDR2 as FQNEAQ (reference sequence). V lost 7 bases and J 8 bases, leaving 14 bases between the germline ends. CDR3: CASTPIRAEAFF. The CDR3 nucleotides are TGTGCCAGCACGCCTATTAGGGCCGAAGCTTTCTTT.

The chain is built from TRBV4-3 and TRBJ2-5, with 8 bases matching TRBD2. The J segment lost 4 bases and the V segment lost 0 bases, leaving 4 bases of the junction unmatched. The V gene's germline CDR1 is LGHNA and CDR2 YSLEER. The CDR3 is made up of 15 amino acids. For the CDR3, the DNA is TGCGCCAGCAGCCAAGACGGAGCGGGAGCAGAGACCCAGTACTTC. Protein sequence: CASSQDGAGAETQYF.

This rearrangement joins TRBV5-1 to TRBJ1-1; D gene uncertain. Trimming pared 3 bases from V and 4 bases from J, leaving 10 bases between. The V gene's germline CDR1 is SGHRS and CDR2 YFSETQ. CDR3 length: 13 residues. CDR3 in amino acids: CASSSKGSTEAFF. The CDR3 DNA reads TGCGCCAGCAGCTCCAAGGGATCCACTGAAGCTTTCTTT.

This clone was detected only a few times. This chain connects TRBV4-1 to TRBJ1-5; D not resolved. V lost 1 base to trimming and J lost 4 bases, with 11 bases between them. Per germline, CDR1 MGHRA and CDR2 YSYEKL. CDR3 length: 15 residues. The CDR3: CASSQVFGGNQPQHF. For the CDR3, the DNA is TGCGCCAGCAGCCAAGTTTTCGGCGGGAATCAGCCCCAGCATTTT.

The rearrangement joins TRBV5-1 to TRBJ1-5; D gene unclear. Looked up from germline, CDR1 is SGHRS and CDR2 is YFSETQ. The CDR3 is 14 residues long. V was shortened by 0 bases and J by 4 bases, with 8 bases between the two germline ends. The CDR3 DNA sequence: TGCGCCAGCAGCTTGGCTGGGATTAATCAGCCCCAGCATTTT. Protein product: CASSLAGINQPQHF.

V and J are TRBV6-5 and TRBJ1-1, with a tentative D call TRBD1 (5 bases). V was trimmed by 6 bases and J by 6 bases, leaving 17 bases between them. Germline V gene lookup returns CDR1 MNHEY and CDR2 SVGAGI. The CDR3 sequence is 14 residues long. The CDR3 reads CASSPVMGRAEAFF. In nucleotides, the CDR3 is TGTGCCAGCAGCCCGGTCATGGGGCGCGCTGAAGCTTTCTTT.

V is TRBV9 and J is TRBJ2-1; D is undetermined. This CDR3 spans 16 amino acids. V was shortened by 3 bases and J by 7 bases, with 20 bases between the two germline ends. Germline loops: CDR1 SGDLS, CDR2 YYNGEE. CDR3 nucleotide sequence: TGTGCCAGCAGCGCTTGGGCCTTCCCAGCAATAAATGAGCAGTTCTTC. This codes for CASSAWAFPAINEQFF.

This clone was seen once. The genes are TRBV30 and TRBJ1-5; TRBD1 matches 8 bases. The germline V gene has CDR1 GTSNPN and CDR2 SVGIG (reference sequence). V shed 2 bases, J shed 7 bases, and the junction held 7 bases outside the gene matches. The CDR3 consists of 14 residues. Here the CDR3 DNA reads TGTGCCTGGAGTACCGGACAGGGTTGGCAGCCCCAGCATTTT. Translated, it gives CAWSTGQGWQPQHF.

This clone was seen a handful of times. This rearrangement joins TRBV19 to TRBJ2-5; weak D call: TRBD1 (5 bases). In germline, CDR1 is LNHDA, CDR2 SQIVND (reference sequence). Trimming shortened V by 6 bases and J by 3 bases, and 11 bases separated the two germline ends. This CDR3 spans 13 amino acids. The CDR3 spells CASRWTLEETQYF. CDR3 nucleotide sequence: TGTGCCAGTAGATGGACACTCGAAGAGACCCAGTACTTC. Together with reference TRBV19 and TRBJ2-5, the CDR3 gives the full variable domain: DGGITQSPKYLFRKEGQNVTLSCEQNLNHDAMYWYRQDPGQGLRLIYYSQIVNDFQKGDIAEGYSVSREKKESFPLTVTSAQKNPTAFYLCASRWTLEETQYFGPGTRLLVL.